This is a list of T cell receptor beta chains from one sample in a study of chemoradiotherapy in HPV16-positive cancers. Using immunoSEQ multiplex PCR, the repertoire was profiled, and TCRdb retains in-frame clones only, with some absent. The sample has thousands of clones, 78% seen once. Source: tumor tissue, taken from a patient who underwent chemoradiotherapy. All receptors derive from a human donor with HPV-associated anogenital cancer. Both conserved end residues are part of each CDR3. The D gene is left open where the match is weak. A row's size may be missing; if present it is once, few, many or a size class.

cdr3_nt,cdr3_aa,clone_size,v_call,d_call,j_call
TGTGCCAGCTCACCCAACGCCGGCGGGGAAACTGAAGCTTTCTTT,CASSPNAGGETEAFF,.,TRBV18,.,TRBJ1-1
TGTGCCAGCAGCCGAGGGCTAGCGGGGGACAATGAGCAGTTCTTC,CASSRGLAGDNEQFF,.,TRBV5-4,TRBD2,TRBJ2-1
TGTGCCAGCAGCTTGAGCGGGGAGACCCAGTACTTC,CASSLSGETQYF,.,TRBV5-5,.,TRBJ2-5
TGTGCCAGCGTCGTATCCCCCGAACAAGAGACCCAGTACTTC,CASVVSPEQETQYF,.,TRBV9,.,TRBJ2-5
TGTGCCAGCAGTTTCGGGGCAACTAATGAAAAACTGTTTTTT,CASSFGATNEKLFF,.,TRBV28,.,TRBJ1-4
TGTGCCAATAAACAGGGGGTCGGGGCCAACGTCCTGACTTTC,CANKQGVGANVLTF,.,TRBV2,TRBD1,TRBJ2-6
TGCGCCAGACAGGGGGAAGGGGCCAACGTCCTGACTTTC,CARQGEGANVLTF,.,TRBV10-1,TRBD1,TRBJ2-6
TGCACCAGCAGCTCGGGACACCGCACAGATACGCAGTATTTT,CTSSSGHRTDTQYF,.,TRBV1,.,TRBJ2-3
TGCAGCGTGGTGGATGGGGGGACTGAAGCTTTCTTT,CSVVDGGTEAFF,.,TRBV29-1,.,TRBJ1-1
TGTGCCAGCAGCCTGGACAGTGTGGGGCCTAATGAGCAGTTCTTC,CASSLDSVGPNEQFF,few,TRBV5-5,.,TRBJ2-1
TGTGCCACCCTGCAGGGGGCTGAAGCTTTCTTT,CATLQGAEAFF,.,TRBV10-3,TRBD1,TRBJ1-1
TGTGCCAGCAGTGCAGGCGACACCGGGGAGCTGTTTTTT,CASSAGDTGELFF,.,TRBV6-4,.,TRBJ2-2
TGCAGTGCTAGAGGAGGGAGTGAGCAGTTCTTC,CSARGGSEQFF,.,TRBV20-1,.,TRBJ2-1
TGCGCCAGCAGGTCGGACCCTACTTCCTACGAGCAGTACTTC,CASRSDPTSYEQYF,.,TRBV5-1,.,TRBJ2-7
TGCGCCAGCAGCTGGGGGGGACAATTCTCTGGAAACACCATATATTTT,CASSWGGQFSGNTIYF,few,TRBV5-1,.,TRBJ1-3
TGTGCCAGCAGCGTAGCGGGAGACGGTGGCGAGCAGTACTTC,CASSVAGDGGEQYF,.,TRBV9,.,TRBJ2-7
TGCGCCAGCAGCTTCGAGGGAGGCGGGGAGCTGTTTTTT,CASSFEGGGELFF,.,TRBV5-1,.,TRBJ2-2
TGTGCCAGCTCACCACCGGCAGGGACCAACTATGGCTACACCTTC,CASSPPAGTNYGYTF,.,TRBV18,.,TRBJ1-2
TGTGCCACCTCGGAGACAGGGGCCTACACCTTC,CATSETGAYTF,few,TRBV2,TRBD1,TRBJ1-2
TGTGCCAGCAGAGAGGGGGCGTTCACTGAAGCTTTCTTT,CASREGAFTEAFF,.,TRBV7-9,TRBD1,TRBJ1-1
TGTGCCAGCAGCACCAGGTTCGGGACAGGGGAAAAGGTTAACTATGGCTACACCTTC,CASSTRFGTGEKVNYGYTF,.,TRBV21-1,.,TRBJ1-2
TGTGCCAGCAGTATTGGCAGTAGCTCCTACAATGAGCAGTTCTTC,CASSIGSSSYNEQFF,.,TRBV2,.,TRBJ2-1
TGTGCCATCAGTGAGGGAGCCTTGGGAGAGACCCAGTACTTC,CAISEGALGETQYF,once,TRBV10-3,.,TRBJ2-5
TGTGCCACCGGACAGGGAGGTGGCGGGGAGCTGTTTTTT,CATGQGGGGELFF,.,TRBV6-1,TRBD1,TRBJ2-2
TGCAGCGTTGGAGAGACAGGGGCGACAGATACGCAGTATTTT,CSVGETGATDTQYF,.,TRBV29-1,TRBD1,TRBJ2-3
TGTGCCAGCAGCTTAGGGCCGGTGACGGATACGCAGTATTTT,CASSLGPVTDTQYF,few,TRBV7-2,.,TRBJ2-3
TGCGCCAGCAGCCCGACTAGTCCCCGCAGTGGTGAGCAGTTCTTC,CASSPTSPRSGEQFF,few,TRBV4-3,.,TRBJ2-1
TGTGCCAGCAGGCCGAAGGGATCGGACAGTTACTACGAGCAGTACTTC,CASRPKGSDSYYEQYF,once,TRBV7-9,.,TRBJ2-7
TGTGCCAGCAGCGTAGCTAGCGGGGGTGAGACCCAGTACTTC,CASSVASGGETQYF,.,TRBV9,TRBD2,TRBJ2-5
TGCGCCAGCAGAGAACAGCCAACCGGGGAGCTGTTTTTT,CASREQPTGELFF,.,TRBV5-1,.,TRBJ2-2
TGTGCCTGGAGTGTAACCCACGATAATGAAAAACTGTTTTTT,CAWSVTHDNEKLFF,.,TRBV30,.,TRBJ1-4
TGTGCTACGATGCCTCAGGGGTGGATCCAGCCCCAGCATTTT,CATMPQGWIQPQHF,.,TRBV28,.,TRBJ1-5